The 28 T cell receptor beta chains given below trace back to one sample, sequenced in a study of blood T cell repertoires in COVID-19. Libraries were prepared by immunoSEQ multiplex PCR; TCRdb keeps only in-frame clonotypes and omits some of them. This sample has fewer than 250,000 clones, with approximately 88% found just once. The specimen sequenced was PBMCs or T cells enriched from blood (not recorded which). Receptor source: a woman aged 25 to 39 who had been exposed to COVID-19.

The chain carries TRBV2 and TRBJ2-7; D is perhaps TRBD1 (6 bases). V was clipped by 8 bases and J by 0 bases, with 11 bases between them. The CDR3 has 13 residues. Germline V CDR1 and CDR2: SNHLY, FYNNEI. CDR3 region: CASQRDISYEQYF. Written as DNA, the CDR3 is TGTGCCAGCCAACGGGACATCTCCTACGAGCAGTACTTC.

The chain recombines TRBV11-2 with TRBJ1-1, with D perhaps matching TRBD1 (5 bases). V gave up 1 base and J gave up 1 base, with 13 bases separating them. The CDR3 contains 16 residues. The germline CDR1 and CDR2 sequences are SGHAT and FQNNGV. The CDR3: CASSLVPLGQNTEAFF. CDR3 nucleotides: TGTGCCAGCAGCTTAGTACCGCTTGGACAGAACACTGAAGCTTTCTTT.

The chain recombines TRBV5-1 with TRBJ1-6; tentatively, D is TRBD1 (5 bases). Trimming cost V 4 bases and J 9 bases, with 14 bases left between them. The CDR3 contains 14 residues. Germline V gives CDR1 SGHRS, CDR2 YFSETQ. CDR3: CASSTNRMASPLHF. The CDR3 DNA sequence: TGCGCCAGCAGCACAAACAGGATGGCTTCACCCCTCCACTTT. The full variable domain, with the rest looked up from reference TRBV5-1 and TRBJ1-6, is KAGVTQTPRYLIKTRGQQVTLSCSPISGHRSVSWYQQTPGQGLQFLFEYFSETQRNKGNFPGRFSGRQFSNSRSEMNVSTLELGDSALYLCASSTNRMASPLHFGNGTRLTVT.

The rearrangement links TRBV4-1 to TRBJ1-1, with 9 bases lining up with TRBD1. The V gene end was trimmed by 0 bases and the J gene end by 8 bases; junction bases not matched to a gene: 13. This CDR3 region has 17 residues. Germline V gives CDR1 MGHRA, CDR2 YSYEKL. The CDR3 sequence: CASSQEPLGQGRREAFF. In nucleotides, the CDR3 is TGCGCCAGCAGCCAAGAACCCCTGGGACAGGGTCGGAGGGAAGCTTTCTTT.

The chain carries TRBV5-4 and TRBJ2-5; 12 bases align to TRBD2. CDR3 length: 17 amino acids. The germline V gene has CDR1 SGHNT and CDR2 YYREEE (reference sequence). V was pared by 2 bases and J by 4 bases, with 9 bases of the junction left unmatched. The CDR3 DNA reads TGTGCCAGCAGCTTCGGGTCCCGACTAGCGGGGGCAGAGACCCAGTACTTC. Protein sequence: CASSFGSRLAGAETQYF.

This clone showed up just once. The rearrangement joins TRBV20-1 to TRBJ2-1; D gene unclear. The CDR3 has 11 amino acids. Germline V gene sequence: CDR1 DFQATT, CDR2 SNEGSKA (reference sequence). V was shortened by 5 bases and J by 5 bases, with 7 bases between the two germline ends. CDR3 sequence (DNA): TGCAGTGCTGAGCACCACAATGAGCAGTTCTTC. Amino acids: CSAEHHNEQFF.

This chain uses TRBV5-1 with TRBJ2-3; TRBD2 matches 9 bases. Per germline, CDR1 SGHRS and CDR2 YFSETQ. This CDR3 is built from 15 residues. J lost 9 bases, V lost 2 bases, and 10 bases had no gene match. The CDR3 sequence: CASSFGLAPEPTQYF. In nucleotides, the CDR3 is TGCGCCAGCAGCTTCGGACTAGCGCCCGAGCCGACGCAGTATTTT.

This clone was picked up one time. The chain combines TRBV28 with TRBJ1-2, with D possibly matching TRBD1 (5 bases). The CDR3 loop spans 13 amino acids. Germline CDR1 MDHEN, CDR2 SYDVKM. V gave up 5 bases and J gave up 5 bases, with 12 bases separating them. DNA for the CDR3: TGTGCCAGCAGTCCCCGTCCAGGGTATGGCTACACCTTC. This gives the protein CASSPRPGYGYTF.

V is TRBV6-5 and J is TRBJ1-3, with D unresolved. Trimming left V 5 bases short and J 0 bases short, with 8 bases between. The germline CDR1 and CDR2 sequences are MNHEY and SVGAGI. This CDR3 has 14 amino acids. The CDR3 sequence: CASSRLNSGNTIYF. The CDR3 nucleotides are TGTGCCAGCAGTCGACTCAACTCTGGAAACACCATATATTTT.

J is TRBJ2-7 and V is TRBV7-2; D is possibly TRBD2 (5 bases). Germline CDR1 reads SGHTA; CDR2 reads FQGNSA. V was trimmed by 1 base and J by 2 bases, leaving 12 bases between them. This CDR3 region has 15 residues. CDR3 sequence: CASSLVEGGPYEQYF. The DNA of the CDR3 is TGTGCCAGCAGCTTAGTTGAGGGCGGGCCCTACGAGCAGTACTTC.

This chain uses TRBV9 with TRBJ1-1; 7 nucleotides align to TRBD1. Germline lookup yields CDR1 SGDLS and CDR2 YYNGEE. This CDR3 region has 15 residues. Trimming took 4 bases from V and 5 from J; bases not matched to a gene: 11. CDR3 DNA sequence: TGTGCCAGCAGCCCCAGACAGGGAGTAGGGACTGAAGCTTTCTTT. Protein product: CASSPRQGVGTEAFF.

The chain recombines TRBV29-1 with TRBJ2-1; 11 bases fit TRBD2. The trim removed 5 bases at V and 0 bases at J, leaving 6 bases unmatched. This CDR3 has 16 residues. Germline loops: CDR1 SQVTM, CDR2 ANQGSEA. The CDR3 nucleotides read TGCAGCGTTCAGAAAGGGACTAGCGGCTCCTACAATGAGCAGTTCTTC. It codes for CSVQKGTSGSYNEQFF.

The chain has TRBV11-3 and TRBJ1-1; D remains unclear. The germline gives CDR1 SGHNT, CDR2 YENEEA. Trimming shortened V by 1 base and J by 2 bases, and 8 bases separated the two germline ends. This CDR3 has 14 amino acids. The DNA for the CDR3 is TGTGCCAGCAGCTTAGCTGGCCCCAACACTGAAGCTTTCTTT. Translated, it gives CASSLAGPNTEAFF.

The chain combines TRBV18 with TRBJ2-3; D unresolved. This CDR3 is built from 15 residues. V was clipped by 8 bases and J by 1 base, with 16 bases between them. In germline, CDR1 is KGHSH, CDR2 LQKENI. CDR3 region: CASTISGSGTDTQYF. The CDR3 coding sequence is TGTGCCAGCACAATATCCGGGTCTGGCACAGATACGCAGTATTTT. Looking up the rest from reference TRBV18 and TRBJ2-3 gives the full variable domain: NAGVMQNPRHLVRRRGQEARLRCSPMKGHSHVYWYRQLPEEGLKFMVYLQKENIIDESGMPKERFSAEFPKEGPSILRIQQVVRGDSAAYFCASTISGSGTDTQYFGPGTRLTVL.

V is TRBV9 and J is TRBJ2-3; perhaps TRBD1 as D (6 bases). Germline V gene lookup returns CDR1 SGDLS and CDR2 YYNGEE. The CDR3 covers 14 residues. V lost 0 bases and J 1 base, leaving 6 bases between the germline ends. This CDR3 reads CASSVGTGTDTQYF. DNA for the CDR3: TGTGCCAGCAGCGTAGGGACAGGCACAGATACGCAGTATTTT.

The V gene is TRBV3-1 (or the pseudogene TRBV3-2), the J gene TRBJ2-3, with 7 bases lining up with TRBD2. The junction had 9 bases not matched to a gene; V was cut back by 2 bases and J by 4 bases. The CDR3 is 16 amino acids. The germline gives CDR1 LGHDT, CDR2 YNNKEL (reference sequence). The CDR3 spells CASSQFSAGSADTQYF. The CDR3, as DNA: TGTGCCAGCAGCCAATTTTCAGCGGGAAGCGCAGATACGCAGTATTTT.

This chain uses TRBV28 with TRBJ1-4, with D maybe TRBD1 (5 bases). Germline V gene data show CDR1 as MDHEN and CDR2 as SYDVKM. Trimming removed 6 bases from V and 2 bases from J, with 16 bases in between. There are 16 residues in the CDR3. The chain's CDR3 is CASRTYAGLTNEKLFF. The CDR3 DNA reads TGTGCCAGCAGGACTTACGCGGGACTGACTAATGAAAAACTGTTTTTT.

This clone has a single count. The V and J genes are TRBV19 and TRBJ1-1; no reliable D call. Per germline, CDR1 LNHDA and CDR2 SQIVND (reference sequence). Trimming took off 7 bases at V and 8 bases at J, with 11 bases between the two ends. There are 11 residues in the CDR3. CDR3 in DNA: TGTGCCAGTACCACAAATTGGGAAGCTTTCTTT. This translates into CASTTNWEAFF.

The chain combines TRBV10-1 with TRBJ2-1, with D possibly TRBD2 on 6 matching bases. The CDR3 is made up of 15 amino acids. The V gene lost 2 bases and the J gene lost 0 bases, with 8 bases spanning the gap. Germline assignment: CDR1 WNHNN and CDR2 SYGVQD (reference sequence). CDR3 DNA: TGCGCCAGCAGTGAGGGCGGGACCTCCTACAATGAGCAGTTCTTC. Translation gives CASSEGGTSYNEQFF.

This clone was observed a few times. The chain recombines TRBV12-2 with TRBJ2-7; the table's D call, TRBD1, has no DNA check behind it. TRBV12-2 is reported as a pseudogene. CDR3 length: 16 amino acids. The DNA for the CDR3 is TGTGCAAGTCGCTTAAGACCAAGGGGCACAGCCTACGAGCAGTACTTC. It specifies CASRLRPRGTAYEQYF.

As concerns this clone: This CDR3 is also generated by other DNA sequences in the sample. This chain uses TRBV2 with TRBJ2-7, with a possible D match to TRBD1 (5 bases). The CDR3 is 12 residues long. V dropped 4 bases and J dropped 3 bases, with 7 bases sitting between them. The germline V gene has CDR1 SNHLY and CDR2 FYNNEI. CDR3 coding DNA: TGTGCCAGCAGTGGTCAGGGCTACGAGCAGTACTTC. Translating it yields CASSGQGYEQYF.

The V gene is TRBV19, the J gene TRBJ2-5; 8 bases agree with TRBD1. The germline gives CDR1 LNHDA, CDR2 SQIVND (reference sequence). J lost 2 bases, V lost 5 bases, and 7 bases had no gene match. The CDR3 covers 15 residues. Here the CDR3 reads CASSGQGLAQETQYF. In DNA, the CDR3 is TGTGCCAGTAGTGGACAGGGCCTAGCACAAGAGACCCAGTACTTC.

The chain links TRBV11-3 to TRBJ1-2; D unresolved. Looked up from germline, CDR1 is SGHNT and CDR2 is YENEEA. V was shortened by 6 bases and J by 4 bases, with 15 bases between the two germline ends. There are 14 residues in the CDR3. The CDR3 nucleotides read TGTGCCAGCAGTACGCGGGCGTCCCGCTATGGCTACACCTTC. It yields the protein CASSTRASRYGYTF.

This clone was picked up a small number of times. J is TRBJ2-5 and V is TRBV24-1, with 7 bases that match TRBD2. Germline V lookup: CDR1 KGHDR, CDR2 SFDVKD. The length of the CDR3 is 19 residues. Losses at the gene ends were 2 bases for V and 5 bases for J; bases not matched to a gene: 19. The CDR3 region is CATSDSGTGGWYGDETQYF. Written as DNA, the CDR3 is TGTGCCACCAGTGATTCCGGGACGGGAGGATGGTATGGTGACGAGACCCAGTACTTC.

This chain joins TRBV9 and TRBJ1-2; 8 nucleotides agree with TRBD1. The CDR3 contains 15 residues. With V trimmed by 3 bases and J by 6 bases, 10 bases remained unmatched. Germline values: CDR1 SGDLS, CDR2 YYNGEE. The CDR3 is CASSAGTGRMDGYTF. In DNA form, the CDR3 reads TGTGCCAGCAGCGCCGGGACAGGCCGCATGGATGGCTACACCTTC.

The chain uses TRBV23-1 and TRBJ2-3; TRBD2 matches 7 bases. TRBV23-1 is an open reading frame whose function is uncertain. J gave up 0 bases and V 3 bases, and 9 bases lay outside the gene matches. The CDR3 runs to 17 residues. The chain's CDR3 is CASSHAGDPFSTDTQYF. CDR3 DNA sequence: TGCGCCAGCAGTCACGCGGGGGACCCCTTTAGCACAGATACGCAGTATTTT.

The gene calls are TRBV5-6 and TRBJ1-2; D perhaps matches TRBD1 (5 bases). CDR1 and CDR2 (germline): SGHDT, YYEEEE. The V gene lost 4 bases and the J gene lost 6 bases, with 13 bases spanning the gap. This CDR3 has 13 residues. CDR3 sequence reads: CASSPRWGDGYTF. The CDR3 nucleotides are TGTGCCAGCAGCCCCCGGTGGGGGGATGGCTACACCTTC.

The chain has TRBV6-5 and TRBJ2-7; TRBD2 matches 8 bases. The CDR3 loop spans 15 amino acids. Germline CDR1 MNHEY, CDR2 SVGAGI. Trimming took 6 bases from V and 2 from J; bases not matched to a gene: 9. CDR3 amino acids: CASREPLAGTYEQYF. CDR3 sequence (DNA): TGTGCCAGCAGAGAGCCTCTAGCGGGCACCTACGAGCAGTACTTC.